These 15 T cell receptor beta chains were all obtained from the same sample, sequenced in a study of beta chain features in type 1 diabetes. Study-wide points: Moderate yet significant TCRB CDR3 shortening was seen in Type 1 diabetes patients in all four CD4+ subsets.

No antigens are known for them. What was sequenced were expressed TCRB transcripts, since all of the isolated RNA had been reverse transcribed. Libraries were prepared by immunoSEQ multiplex PCR; TCRdb keeps only in-frame clonotypes and omits some of them. Of about 370,000 clones in the sample, over 8.5% were seen once. The sample comprised central memory CD4+ T cells from blood. The source of these receptors is a man aged 25-40 years with type 1 diabetes.

This clone was found a few times. The V gene is TRBV9, the J gene TRBJ1-1; 8 bases are shared with TRBD1. The CDR3 has 16 residues. CDR1 SGDLS and CDR2 YYNGEE come from the germline V gene. The J segment lost 1 base and the V segment lost 0 bases, leaving 5 bases of the junction unmatched. The CDR3 sequence is CASSVETGAKNTEAFF. The CDR3 nucleotides are TGTGCCAGCAGCGTAGAGACAGGGGCCAAGAACACTGAAGCTTTCTTT.

This clone was seen a few times. V gene TRBV7-9 combines with J gene TRBJ1-1; maybe TRBD1 (6 bases). V was clipped by 5 bases and J by 4 bases, with 17 bases between them. The CDR3 is 15 residues long. Germline V gene sequence: CDR1 SEHNR, CDR2 FQNEAQ (reference sequence). CDR3 DNA: TGTGCCAGCAGCATACCTCAGGGGATGGTCACTGAAGCTTTCTTT. Amino acid sequence: CASSIPQGMVTEAFF.

CDR3 DNA: TGTGCCAGCAGTTTCTCGACAGGGACACGGGAGCAGTACTTC. Its translation: CASSFSTGTREQYF. The chain is built from TRBV27 and TRBJ2-7; 7 bases fit TRBD1. CDR3 length equals 14 residues. Germline CDR1 and CDR2: MNHEY and SMNVEV (reference sequence). V lost 3 bases, J lost 7 bases, and 9 bases stayed unmatched.

This clone was observed many times. The chain has TRBV2 and TRBJ2-3, with D tentatively TRBD1 (5 bases). Germline-derived CDR1 and CDR2 are SNHLY and FYNNEI. The V gene lost 4 bases and the J gene lost 7 bases, with 12 bases spanning the gap. CDR3 length equals 13 residues. The CDR3 DNA follows: TGTGCCAGCAGTGTGGGGCTGGAAAATACGCAGTATTTT. Its protein product is CASSVGLENTQYF.

This clone was seen a handful of times. The V gene is TRBV5-6, the J gene TRBJ2-5; TRBD2 aligns across 8 bases. CDR3 size: 15 residues. The V gene's germline CDR1 is SGHDT and CDR2 YYEEEE. The V segment lost 1 base and the J segment 11 bases; nucleotides outside the gene matches: 13. The CDR3 sequence is CASSLWSGGPGEQYF. For the CDR3, the DNA is TGTGCCAGCAGCTTGTGGTCGGGAGGGCCGGGGGAGCAGTACTTC.

This clone has a count of ten or more. This chain links TRBV27 with TRBJ2-2, with a tentative D call TRBD2 (5 bases). The germline CDR1 and CDR2 sequences are MNHEY and SMNVEV (reference sequence). Trimming shortened V by 1 base and J by 0 bases, and 15 bases separated the two germline ends. The length of the CDR3 is 18 residues. CDR3 sequence reads: CASSLWFRGTTNTGELFF. The CDR3 nucleotides read TGTGCCAGCAGTTTATGGTTCCGGGGAACCACGAACACCGGGGAGCTGTTTTTT.

In its sample, this clone was seen a few times. CDR3 protein: CSVVVGAPWENNEQFF. DNA for the CDR3: TGCAGCGTTGTGGTCGGGGCGCCATGGGAAAACAATGAGCAGTTCTTC. This chain joins TRBV29-1 and TRBJ2-1; D is possibly TRBD1 or TRBD2 (5 bases each). This CDR3 has 16 amino acids. Per germline, CDR1 SQVTM and CDR2 ANQGSEA. V was trimmed by 4 bases and J by 5 bases, leaving 21 bases between them.

In this sample, this clone turned up a few times. V gene TRBV7-9 combines with J gene TRBJ1-1, with TRBD1 identical over 7 bases. With 0 bases clipped from V and 11 bases from J, the junction kept 6 bases outside the gene matches. This CDR3 contains 13 residues. Per germline, CDR1 SEHNR and CDR2 FQNEAQ (reference sequence). The CDR3 nucleotides read TGTGCCAGCAGCTTAGCAGGGGGCGCCCAGGCTTTCTTT. This gives the protein CASSLAGGAQAFF.

This clone was seen a few times. The CDR3 sequence: CASSARDLSSYEQYF. CDR3 DNA sequence: TGTGCCAGCAGCGCCAGGGACCTTAGCTCCTACGAGCAGTACTTC. The chain carries TRBV9 and TRBJ2-7; D tentatively reads TRBD1 or TRBD2 (5 bases each). There are 15 residues in the CDR3. Germline values: CDR1 SGDLS, CDR2 YYNGEE. Trimming took 3 bases from V and 0 from J, leaving 13 bases between them.

V is TRBV7-6 and J is TRBJ1-2, with 7 bases fitting TRBD1. With 1 base clipped from V and 8 bases from J, the junction kept 10 bases outside the gene matches. Germline-derived CDR1 and CDR2 are SGHVS and FNYEAQ. CDR3 length: 15 residues. CDR3 coding DNA: TGTGCCAGCAGCTTAGAGACAGGGAGATCGTACGGCTACACCTTC. The encoded protein is CASSLETGRSYGYTF.

This clone has just a few counts. The rearrangement links TRBV6-5 to TRBJ1-1; weak D call: TRBD1 (5 bases). The ends were cut back, 0 bases at V and 0 bases at J, with 8 bases in the middle. The CDR3 runs 15 residues. Germline V CDR1 and CDR2: MNHEY, SVGAGI. The CDR3: CASSYSLTVNTEAFF. The CDR3 bases are TGTGCCAGCAGTTACTCTTTGACAGTGAACACTGAAGCTTTCTTT.

This clone came up a few times. This chain connects TRBV20-1 to TRBJ2-5, with D hard to call. The V gene lost 7 bases and the J gene lost 4 bases, with 10 bases spanning the gap. Germline V CDR1 and CDR2: DFQATT, SNEGSKA (reference sequence). The CDR3 is 11 amino acids. The CDR3 DNA is TGCAGTGTAAGGTCGGGAGAGACCCAGTACTTC. Amino acid sequence: CSVRSGETQYF.

The chain couples TRBV5-1 to TRBJ1-2; D is ambiguous. Germline CDR1 is SGHRS and CDR2 is YFSETQ. This CDR3 contains 14 residues. V gave up 2 bases and J gave up 5 bases, with 13 bases separating them. The CDR3 protein is CASSFGDQAYGYTF. CDR3 nucleotide sequence: TGCGCCAGCAGCTTCGGGGATCAGGCGTATGGCTACACCTTC.

V is TRBV7-2 and J is TRBJ2-7; tentative D call: TRBD1 (6 bases). The CDR3 is 14 amino acids. V was cut by 1 base and J by 6 bases, with 13 bases left in between. Germline lookup yields CDR1 SGHTA and CDR2 FQGNSA. The CDR3 region has the DNA TGTGCCAGCAGCTTAGGACAGGTTACGTCCGAGCAGTACTTC. It is translated as CASSLGQVTSEQYF.

The sample holds a few counts of this clone. The sample contains more than one DNA sequence encoding this CDR3. This chain links TRBV5-1 with TRBJ1-5; D remains ambiguous. V was shortened by 0 bases and J by 2 bases, with 9 bases between the two germline ends. Looked up from germline, CDR1 is SGHRS and CDR2 is YFSETQ. The CDR3 totals 15 residues. The CDR3 DNA sequence: TGCGCCAGCAGCTTGGAAGGTTGGGGCAATCAGCCCCAGCATTTT. Protein: CASSLEGWGNQPQHF.